This T cell receptor (beta chain) was recovered during a study of T cell repertoires in cytomegalovirus infection. The overall study: Peptides in the study included HLA-C-restricted and HLA-B-restricted CMV epitopes. Indications of both CMV infection and matching HLA type were provided by public TCR beta signatures.

This clonotype appeared a few times. Its antigen remains unknown. TCRdb reprocessed the reads via MiXCR and lists one record per CDR3 protein. The profile covers 830,000 or so distinct CDR3 sequences, with 30% to 35% appearing a single time and under 15% taken by the ten largest. V trimming: 1 base; J trimming: 6 bases; junction bases outside the gene matches: 4. This CDR3 is built from 15 residues. Germline V gene lookup returns CDR1 MGHRA and CDR2 YSYEKL. General study results and limits: Carriage of CMV together with the relevant HLA was identifiable through cumulative public TCR beta family frequency.

The chain uses TRBV4-1 and TRBJ2-4; 9 bases line up with TRBD1. This material consisted of cultured CD8+ T cells from PBMCs, taken from culture after CMV antigen stimulation. The receptor comes from a human donor in good health (CMV status not recorded). Some clones in this sample may be carry-over from other donors' samples. The CDR3 is CASSQGTGVGNIQYF. The CDR3 coding sequence is TGCGCCAGCAGCCAAGGGACAGGGGTGGGAAACATTCAGTACTTC.